The clone carrying this T cell receptor beta chain was counted at least ten times. This entry comes from a study of T cells in Graves' hyperthyroidism and ophthalmopathy. Between the trimmed V and J ends, which lost 6 bases and 6 bases, there was a span of 18 bases. The germline CDR1 and CDR2 sequences are MDHEN and SYDVKM. This CDR3 contains 14 residues. Regions amplified from RNA transcripts were the TCR beta CDR3 regions. Initially, a first-round RT-PCR of the TCR CDR3 employed the HTBI primer set. MiXCR, run by TCRdb on the multiplex PCR reads, gives a single entry per CDR3 protein. The repertoire includes 550,000 to 650,000 distinct CDR3 sequences, 13% to 15% of them detected once, and over 11% sits in the top ten.

The specimen sequenced was blood. This TCR was sampled from a middle-aged woman with Graves' hyperthyroidism. V and J are TRBV28 and TRBJ2-7; D could derive from TRBD1 or TRBD2 (5 bases each). CDR3 sequence (DNA): TGTGCCAGCAGCCCCATGGGGGTGACCCTCGAGCAGTACTTC. Its protein is CASSPMGVTLEQYF.